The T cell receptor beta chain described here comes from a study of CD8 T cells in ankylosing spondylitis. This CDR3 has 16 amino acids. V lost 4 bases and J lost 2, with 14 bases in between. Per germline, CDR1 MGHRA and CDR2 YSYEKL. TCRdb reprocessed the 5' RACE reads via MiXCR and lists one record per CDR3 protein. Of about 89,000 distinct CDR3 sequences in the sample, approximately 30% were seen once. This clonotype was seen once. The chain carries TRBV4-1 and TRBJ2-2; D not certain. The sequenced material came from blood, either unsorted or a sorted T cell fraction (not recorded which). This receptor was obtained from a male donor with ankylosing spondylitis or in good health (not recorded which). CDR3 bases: TGCGCCAGCAGCCCCGGCAGGAGTTTAAACACCGGGGAGCTGTTTTTT. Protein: CASSPGRSLNTGELFF.